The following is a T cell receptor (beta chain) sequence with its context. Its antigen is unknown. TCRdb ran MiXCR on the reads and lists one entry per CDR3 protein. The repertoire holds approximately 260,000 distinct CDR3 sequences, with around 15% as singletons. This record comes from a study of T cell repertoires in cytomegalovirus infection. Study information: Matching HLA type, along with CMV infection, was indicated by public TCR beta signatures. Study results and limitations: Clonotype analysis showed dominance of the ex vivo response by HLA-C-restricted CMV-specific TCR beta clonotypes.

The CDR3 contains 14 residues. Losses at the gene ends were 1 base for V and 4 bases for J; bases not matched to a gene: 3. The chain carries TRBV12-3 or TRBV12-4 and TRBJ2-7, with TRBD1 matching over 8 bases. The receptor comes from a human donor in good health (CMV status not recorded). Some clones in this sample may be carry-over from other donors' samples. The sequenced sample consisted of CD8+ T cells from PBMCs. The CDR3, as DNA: TGTGCCAGCAGTTTAGGGGACAGGATGTACGAGCAGTACTTC. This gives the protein CASSLGDRMYEQYF.